This T cell receptor beta chain came from a study of blood T cells in healthy people across ages. Overall study results and limits: Strong correlation linked observed beta diversity and percent naive T cells.

Trimming took 6 bases from V and 1 from J, leaving 21 bases between them. This CDR3 spans 17 amino acids. Per the germline V gene, CDR1 is MNHNS and CDR2 is SASEGT. Using a J-beta primer mix together with a sample-barcoded 5' primer, a second PCR was run for roughly 6 to 12 cycles. Each single sample gave us at least 2.5 million CDR3-containing paired-end reads. TCRdb passed the 5' RACE reads through MiXCR, listing each CDR3 protein once. This sample has almost 550,000 distinct CDR3 sequences, with 24% found just once. Comments on this clonotype: What it binds is not known.

These data were also filed under a second study, of T cells of mothers and their children.

Material: blood. The receptor was derived from a boy under 18 in good health. The V call is TRBV6-1, the J call TRBJ2-5; tentative D call: TRBD2 (6 bases). DNA for the CDR3: TGTGCCAGCAGCCGTTGGTCGACGGGGGAGATCCAAGAGACCCAGTACTTC. It encodes CASSRWSTGEIQETQYF.